This T cell receptor beta chain was sequenced during a study of blood T cell repertoires in COVID-19. Study summary: The United States, Italy and Spain provided the acute and convalescent COVID-19 samples. Sources were T cells, B-cell-depleted T cells, or PBMCs; the material itself was cDNA or gDNA.

Clones were sequenced by immunoSEQ multiplex PCR, and TCRdb holds only the in-frame ones, with some missing. The data show 150,000 to 200,000 clones, over 70% seen once. J lost 2 bases, V lost 5 bases, and 10 bases had no gene match. In germline, CDR1 is KGHSH, CDR2 LQKENI. The CDR3 loop spans 16 amino acids. Source material: PBMCs or T cells enriched from blood (not recorded which). The chain couples TRBV18 to TRBJ2-7, with 9 bases lining up with TRBD1. This clonotype was sampled from a woman aged 50 to 60 in a cohort exposed to, infected with or recovered from COVID-19 (not recorded which). The CDR3 DNA is TGTGCCAGCTCAGCTTCCGGACAGGGGTGGACCTACGAGCAGTACTTC. Encoded protein: CASSASGQGWTYEQYF.